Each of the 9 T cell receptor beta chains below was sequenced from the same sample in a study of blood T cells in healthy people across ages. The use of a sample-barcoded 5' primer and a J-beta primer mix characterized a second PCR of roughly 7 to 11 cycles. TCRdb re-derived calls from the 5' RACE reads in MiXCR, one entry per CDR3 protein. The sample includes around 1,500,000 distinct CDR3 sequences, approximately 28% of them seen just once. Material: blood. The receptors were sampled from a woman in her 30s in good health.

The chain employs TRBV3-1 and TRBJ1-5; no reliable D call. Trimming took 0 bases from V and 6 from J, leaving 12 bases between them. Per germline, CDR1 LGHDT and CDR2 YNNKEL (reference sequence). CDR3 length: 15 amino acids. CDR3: CASSQDRPGAQPQHF. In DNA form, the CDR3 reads TGTGCCAGCAGCCAAGACCGGCCAGGCGCTCAGCCCCAGCATTTT.

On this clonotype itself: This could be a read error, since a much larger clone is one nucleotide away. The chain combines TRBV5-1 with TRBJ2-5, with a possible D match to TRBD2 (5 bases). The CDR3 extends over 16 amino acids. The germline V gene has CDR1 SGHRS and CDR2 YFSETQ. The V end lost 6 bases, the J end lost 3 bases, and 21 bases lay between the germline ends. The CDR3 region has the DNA TGCGCCAGCACAACTAACGGGGTAAACAACAAAGAGACCCAGTACTTC. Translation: CASTTNGVNNKETQYF.

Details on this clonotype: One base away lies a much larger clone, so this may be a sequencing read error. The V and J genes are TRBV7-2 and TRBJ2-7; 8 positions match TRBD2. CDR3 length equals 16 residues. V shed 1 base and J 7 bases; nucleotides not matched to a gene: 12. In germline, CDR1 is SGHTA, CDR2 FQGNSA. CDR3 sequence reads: CASSLESGGEYNEQYF. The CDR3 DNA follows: TGTGCCAGCAGCTTAGAAAGCGGGGGTGAGTACAATGAGCAGTACTTC.

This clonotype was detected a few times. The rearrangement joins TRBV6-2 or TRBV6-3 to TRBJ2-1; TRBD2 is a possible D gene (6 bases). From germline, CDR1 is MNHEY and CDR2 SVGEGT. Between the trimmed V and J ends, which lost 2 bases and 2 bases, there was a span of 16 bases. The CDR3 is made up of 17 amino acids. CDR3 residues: CASSYRRDAGPYNEQFF. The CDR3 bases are TGTGCCAGCAGTTACCGGCGGGACGCTGGCCCCTACAATGAGCAGTTCTTC.

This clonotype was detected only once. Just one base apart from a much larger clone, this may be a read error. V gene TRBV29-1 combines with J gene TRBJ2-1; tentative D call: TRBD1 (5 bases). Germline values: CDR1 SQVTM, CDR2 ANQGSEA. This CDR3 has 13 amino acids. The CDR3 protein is CRAETDLDNEHFF. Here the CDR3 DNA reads TGCAGGGCCGAGACAGATTTAGACAATGAGCACTTCTTC.

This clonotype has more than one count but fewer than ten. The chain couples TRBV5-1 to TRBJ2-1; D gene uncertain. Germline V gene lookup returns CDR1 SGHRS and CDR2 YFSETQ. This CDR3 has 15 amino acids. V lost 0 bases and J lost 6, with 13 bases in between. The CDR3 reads CASSLVAKGSNEQFF. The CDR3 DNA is TGCGCCAGCAGCTTGGTTGCGAAGGGTTCCAATGAGCAGTTCTTC.

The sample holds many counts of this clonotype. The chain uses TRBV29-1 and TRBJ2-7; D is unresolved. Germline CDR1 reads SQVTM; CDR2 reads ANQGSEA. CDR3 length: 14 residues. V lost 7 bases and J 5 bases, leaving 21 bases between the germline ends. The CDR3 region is CSGKEGRPGDEQYF. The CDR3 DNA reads TGCAGCGGGAAGGAAGGACGACCTGGCGACGAGCAGTACTTC.

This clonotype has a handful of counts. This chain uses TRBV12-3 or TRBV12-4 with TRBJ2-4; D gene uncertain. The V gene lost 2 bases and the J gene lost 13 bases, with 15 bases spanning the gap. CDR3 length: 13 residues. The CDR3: CASSLMARNEQYF. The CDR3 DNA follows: TGTGCCAGCAGTTTAATGGCGCGGAATGAGCAGTACTTC.

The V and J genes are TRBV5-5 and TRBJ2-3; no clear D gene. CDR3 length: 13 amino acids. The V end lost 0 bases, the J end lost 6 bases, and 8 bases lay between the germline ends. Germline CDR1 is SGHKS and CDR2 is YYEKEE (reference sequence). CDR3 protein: CASSLAPMDTQYF. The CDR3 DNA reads TGTGCCAGCAGCTTGGCCCCTATGGATACGCAGTATTTT.